The sequence of this T cell receptor beta chain was determined in a study of blood T cell repertoires in COVID-19. As for the study in general: Acute and convalescent COVID-19 samples came from the United States, Italy and Spain.

Trimming removed 2 bases from V and 6 bases from J, with 23 bases in between. Germline assignment: CDR1 MGHRA and CDR2 YSYEKL. The CDR3 sequence is 19 residues long. Adults between roughly 18 and 89 years of age took part from 20 to 25 US areas. Membership in each cohort depended on participant-reported clinical history. Data came from immunoSEQ multiplex PCR; TCRdb stores just in-frame clones and leaves some out. The table has about 250,000 clones, roughly 86% seen once; the top ten hold roughly 4%. This chain joins TRBV4-1 and TRBJ1-6; D is perhaps TRBD1 (5 bases). This receptor was taken from a woman aged 25 to 39 with acute COVID-19. The sequenced sample was PBMCs or T cells enriched from blood (not recorded which). The CDR3 loop is CASSQPARGIESLNSPLHF. CDR3 DNA: TGCGCCAGCAGCCAACCGGCTCGGGGGATTGAGAGTCTTAATTCACCCCTCCACTTT.